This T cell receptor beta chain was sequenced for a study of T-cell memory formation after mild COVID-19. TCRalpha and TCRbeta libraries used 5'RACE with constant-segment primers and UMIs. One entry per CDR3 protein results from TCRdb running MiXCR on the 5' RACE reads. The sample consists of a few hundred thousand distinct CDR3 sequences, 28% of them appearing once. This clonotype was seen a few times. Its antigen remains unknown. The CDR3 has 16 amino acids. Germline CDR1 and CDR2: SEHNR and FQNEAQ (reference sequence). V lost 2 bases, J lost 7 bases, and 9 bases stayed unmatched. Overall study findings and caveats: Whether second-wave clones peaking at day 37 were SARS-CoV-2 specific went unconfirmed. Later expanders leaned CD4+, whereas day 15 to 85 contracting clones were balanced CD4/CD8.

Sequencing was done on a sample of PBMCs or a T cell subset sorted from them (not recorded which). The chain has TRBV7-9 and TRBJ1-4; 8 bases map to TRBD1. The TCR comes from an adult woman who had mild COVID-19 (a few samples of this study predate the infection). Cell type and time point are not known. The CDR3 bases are TGTGCCAGCAGCTTACTGTCAGGGGGCAGAAGTGAAAAACTGTTTTTT. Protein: CASSLLSGGRSEKLFF.